Following are 13 T cell receptor beta chains from one sample sequenced in a study of regulatory and conventional T cells in RAG deficiency. The sorted conventional CD4+ T cells were CD25-low and CD127-high, with genomic DNA sequenced. Measured with immunoSEQ multiplex PCR; TCRdb has only the in-frame clones, and not every one. The repertoire holds about 24,000 clones, with 95% to 96% as singletons. The same sample was also studied in work on regulatory T cells. As that study records: The primer mix had 52 TRBV and 13 TRBJ primers.

The specimen sequenced was CD25- CD4+ T cells sorted from blood. The receptors here all came from a human donor in good health.

V usage is TRBV7-9 and J usage is TRBJ1-1; D not certain. CDR3 length: 13 amino acids. Trimming took 1 base from V and 4 from J, leaving 7 bases between them. The germline gives CDR1 SEHNR, CDR2 FQNEAQ (reference sequence). CDR3 nucleotides: TGTGCCAGCAGCTTAGTCCGCGGCACTGAAGCTTTCTTT. This encodes CASSLVRGTEAFF.

V is TRBV29-1 and J is TRBJ1-2; tentative D call: TRBD1 (5 bases). Looked up from germline, CDR1 is SQVTM and CDR2 is ANQGSEA. The CDR3 has 12 residues. The V end was cut by 6 bases, the J end by 4 bases, with 12 bases between. CDR3 sequence: CSVARQLYGYTF. The CDR3 nucleotides are TGCAGCGTGGCGCGACAGCTCTATGGCTACACCTTC.

The chain has TRBV11-2 and TRBJ2-1; 7 nucleotides agree with TRBD1. CDR3 length equals 13 residues. Trimming removed 1 base from V and 7 bases from J; junction bases left unmatched: 1. Germline assignment: CDR1 SGHAT and CDR2 FQNNGV. The CDR3 DNA is TGTGCCAGCAGCTTAGCAGGGGGTAATGAGCAGTTCTTC. This translates into CASSLAGGNEQFF.

This chain connects TRBV15 to TRBJ1-2; D possibly corresponds to TRBD1 (5 bases). CDR1 is LNHNV and CDR2 is YYDKDF in the germline V gene (reference sequence). The CDR3 totals 14 residues. Between the trimmed V and J ends, which lost 4 bases and 8 bases, there was a span of 17 bases. The CDR3 bases are TGTGCCACCAGCAACGGACAACCGTTTGGGGGCTACACCTTC. Translating it yields CATSNGQPFGGYTF.

The chain is built from TRBV18 and TRBJ1-2; possible D gene TRBD1, 6 bases. The CDR3 loop spans 16 amino acids. Trimming removed 0 bases at V and 0 bases at J, with 11 bases between. Germline V lookup: CDR1 KGHSH, CDR2 LQKENI. DNA for the CDR3: TGTGCCAGCTCACCACCTTCGACAGGAACTAACTATGGCTACACCTTC. Residues: CASSPPSTGTNYGYTF.

Comment on this clone: At one of its ends the junction is not consistent with the germline gene, which may arise from a read error. The DNA for the CDR3 is TGTGCCAGTAGGGAATACCCAGGGAACGCTGAAGCTTTCTTT. Protein sequence: CASREYPGNAEAFF. This chain uses TRBV19 with TRBJ1-1, with a possible D match to TRBD1 (5 bases). Germline V CDR1 and CDR2: LNHDA, SQIVND (reference sequence). This CDR3 is built from 14 residues.

The chain has TRBV6-5 and TRBJ1-1, with D perhaps matching TRBD1 (6 bases). The CDR3 loop spans 11 amino acids. The germline V gene encodes CDR1 MNHEY and CDR2 SVGAGI. The V gene lost 8 bases and the J gene lost 7 bases, with 11 bases spanning the gap. The CDR3 is CASGGANEAFF. The DNA for the CDR3 is TGTGCCAGCGGGGGGGCGAATGAAGCTTTCTTT.

CDR3 DNA: TGTGCTAGTGGTGCCCTGACCGGGAGTAACACCGGGGAGCTGTTTTTT. It specifies CASGALTGSNTGELFF. The rearrangement joins TRBV12-5 to TRBJ2-2, with D possibly TRBD2 on 6 matching bases. In germline, CDR1 is LGHNT, CDR2 FRNRAP. V was shortened by 5 bases and J by 2 bases, with 15 bases between the two germline ends. The CDR3 spans 16 residues.

The chain couples TRBV7-6 to TRBJ2-7, with 13 bases identical to TRBD2. Per germline, CDR1 SGHVS and CDR2 FNYEAQ. The J segment lost 4 bases and the V segment lost 5 bases, leaving 5 bases of the junction unmatched. The CDR3 runs to 15 residues. CDR3 loop: CASSRTSGGVYEQYF. The CDR3 DNA reads TGTGCCAGCAGCCGAACTAGCGGGGGGGTTTACGAGCAGTACTTC. The full variable domain, its missing parts supplied by reference TRBV7-6 and TRBJ2-7, is GAGVSQSPRYKVTKRGQDVALRCDPISGHVSLYWYRQALGQGPEFLTYFNYEAQQDKSGLPNDRFSAERPEGSISTLTIQRTEQRDSAMYRCASSRTSGGVYEQYFGPGTRLTVT.

This chain connects TRBV5-6 to TRBJ1-6; 8 bases align to TRBD1. The CDR3 runs 14 residues. From germline, CDR1 is SGHDT and CDR2 YYEEEE. The V gene end was trimmed by 4 bases and the J gene end by 13 bases; junction bases not matched to a gene: 10. The CDR3 protein is CASSRGQGHSPLHF. CDR3 nucleotide sequence: TGTGCCAGCAGCCGCGGACAGGGCCATAGCCCCCTCCACTTT.

This clone was picked up one time. The genes are TRBV30 and TRBJ1-1; D is unresolved. Germline loops: CDR1 GTSNPN, CDR2 SVGIG (reference sequence). The CDR3 sequence is 12 residues long. Trimming pared 4 bases from V and 7 bases from J, leaving 13 bases between. CDR3 nucleotides: TGTGCCTGGATAACGGTACCTGGTGAAGCTTTCTTT. Residues: CAWITVPGEAFF.

The chain recombines TRBV7-2 with TRBJ1-5; D gene ambiguous. V was cut by 2 bases and J by 1 base, with 12 bases left in between. The V gene's germline CDR1 is SGHTA and CDR2 FQGNSA. The CDR3 extends over 16 amino acids. This CDR3 is CASSLSLVGSNQPQHF. The CDR3 DNA is TGTGCCAGCAGCTTATCTCTAGTCGGGAGCAATCAGCCCCAGCATTTT.

J is TRBJ2-7 and V is TRBV28, with TRBD2 identical over 7 bases. The CDR3 runs to 13 residues. The ends lost 1 base at V and 4 bases at J; junction bases unmatched: 1. In germline, CDR1 is MDHEN, CDR2 SYDVKM. The CDR3 nucleotides are TGTGCCAGCAGTTTATCGGGAGGATACGAGCAGTACTTC. Amino acids: CASSLSGGYEQYF.